These T cell receptor beta chains were read from a single sample in a study of blood T cell repertoires in COVID-19. Sequenced by immunoSEQ multiplex PCR; TCRdb stores in-frame clones only, minus some. The sample holds more than 85,000 clones, roughly 79% seen once. Material for sequencing was peripheral blood. These receptors came from an older woman with acute or convalescent COVID-19. CDR3s include the opening cysteine and the closing phenylalanine or tryptophan. The order of the fields is J gene, D gene, V gene, CDR3 length, clone size, CDR3 protein, CDR3 DNA. D genes are given only for firm matches. Only some rows state a clone size, as once, few, many or a class for expanded clones.

j_call: TRBJ2-1
d_call: .
v_call: TRBV19
cdr3_length: 14
clone_size: .
cdr3_aa: CASSISGRGNEQFF
cdr3_nt: TGTGCCAGTAGTATTTCCGGGAGAGGCAATGAGCAGTTCTTC

j_call: TRBJ2-5
d_call: TRBD2
v_call: TRBV30
cdr3_length: 16
clone_size: .
cdr3_aa: CAWRRGLGGGRETQYF
cdr3_nt: TGTGCCTGGCGGAGGGGACTCGGGGGGGGGCGGGAGACCCAGTACTTC

j_call: TRBJ2-2
d_call: .
v_call: TRBV5-6
cdr3_length: 15
clone_size: few
cdr3_aa: CASSFRGWNTGELFF
cdr3_nt: TGTGCCAGCAGCTTTAGGGGCTGGAACACCGGGGAGCTGTTTTTT

j_call: TRBJ2-7
d_call: TRBD2
v_call: TRBV5-1
cdr3_length: 15
clone_size: .
cdr3_aa: CASSLLAGGPHEQYF
cdr3_nt: TGCGCCAGCAGCCTATTAGCGGGGGGGCCTCACGAGCAGTACTTC

j_call: TRBJ1-2
d_call: .
v_call: TRBV6-2/TRBV6-3
cdr3_length: 13
clone_size: few
cdr3_aa: CASSSTEFYGYTF
cdr3_nt: TGTGCCAGCAGCTCGACAGAATTCTATGGCTACACCTTC

j_call: TRBJ2-1
d_call: .
v_call: TRBV7-3
cdr3_length: 15
clone_size: .
cdr3_aa: CASSTTASSYNEQFF
cdr3_nt: TGTGCCAGCAGCACGACTGCGAGCTCCTACAATGAGCAGTTCTTC

j_call: TRBJ1-5
d_call: TRBD1
v_call: TRBV6-5
cdr3_length: 15
clone_size: once
cdr3_aa: CASSRPTGKDQPQHF
cdr3_nt: TGTGCCAGCAGTCGACCGACAGGGAAGGATCAGCCCCAGCATTTT

j_call: TRBJ2-1
d_call: .
v_call: TRBV7-9
cdr3_length: 17
clone_size: .
cdr3_aa: CASSSRGVKSSYNEQFF
cdr3_nt: TGTGCCAGCAGCTCGCGGGGAGTGAAATCGTCGTACAATGAGCAGTTCTTC

j_call: TRBJ2-7
d_call: TRBD1
v_call: TRBV19
cdr3_length: 16
clone_size: many
cdr3_aa: CASSIVGQGVTYEQYF
cdr3_nt: TGTGCCAGTAGTATAGTGGGACAGGGAGTCACCTACGAGCAGTACTTC

j_call: TRBJ1-1
d_call: .
v_call: TRBV19
cdr3_length: 15
clone_size: .
cdr3_aa: CASSISAGIDTEAFF
cdr3_nt: TGTGCCAGTAGTATTTCGGCAGGGATCGACACTGAAGCTTTCTTT

j_call: TRBJ2-1
d_call: TRBD2
v_call: TRBV10-2
cdr3_length: 13
clone_size: .
cdr3_aa: CTAGGGGGLEQFF
cdr3_nt: TGCACGGCGGGTGGCGGGGGGGGGCTCGAGCAGTTCTTC

j_call: TRBJ2-7
d_call: .
v_call: TRBV2
cdr3_length: 12
clone_size: .
cdr3_aa: CASTIQGYEQYF
cdr3_nt: TGTGCCAGCACGATCCAGGGCTACGAGCAGTACTTC

j_call: TRBJ1-2
d_call: .
v_call: TRBV12-2
cdr3_length: 15
clone_size: .
cdr3_aa: CASRPSREGSYGYTF
cdr3_nt: TGTGCAAGTCGCCCTTCGAGGGAAGGGAGCTATGGCTACACCTTC

j_call: TRBJ2-1
d_call: TRBD2
v_call: TRBV6-5
cdr3_length: 15
clone_size: once
cdr3_aa: CASSYSRRGVNEQFF
cdr3_nt: TGTGCCAGCAGTTACTCGAGACGGGGGGTTAATGAGCAGTTCTTC

j_call: TRBJ2-2
d_call: .
v_call: TRBV19
cdr3_length: 15
clone_size: .
cdr3_aa: CASSTPGKNTGELFF
cdr3_nt: TGTGCCAGTAGTACGCCAGGGAAGAACACCGGGGAGCTGTTTTTT

j_call: TRBJ1-2
d_call: .
v_call: TRBV7-2
cdr3_length: 15
clone_size: .
cdr3_aa: CASSLTQGHNYGYTF
cdr3_nt: TGTGCCAGCAGCTTGACACAGGGCCATAACTATGGCTACACCTTC

j_call: TRBJ2-3
d_call: TRBD2
v_call: TRBV6-5
cdr3_length: 15
clone_size: .
cdr3_aa: CASKIAGGSTDTQYF
cdr3_nt: TGTGCCAGCAAAATAGCGGGGGGCTCCACAGATACGCAGTATTTT

j_call: TRBJ2-2
d_call: TRBD2
v_call: TRBV5-4
cdr3_length: 17
clone_size: .
cdr3_aa: CASSLGLAGANTGELFF
cdr3_nt: TGTGCCAGCAGCTTGGGACTAGCGGGCGCGAACACCGGGGAGCTGTTTTTT

j_call: TRBJ1-1
d_call: .
v_call: TRBV30
cdr3_length: 13
clone_size: .
cdr3_aa: CAWSVFISVATFF
cdr3_nt: TGTGCCTGGAGTGTATTTATTTCGGTTGCAACTTTCTTT

j_call: TRBJ2-1
d_call: TRBD1
v_call: TRBV11-2
cdr3_length: 13
clone_size: .
cdr3_aa: CASSLDRDRRQFF
cdr3_nt: TGTGCCAGCAGCTTAGATAGGGACAGAAGGCAGTTCTTC

j_call: TRBJ1-2
d_call: .
v_call: TRBV7-8
cdr3_length: 13
clone_size: .
cdr3_aa: CASSLGPTYGYTF
cdr3_nt: TGTGCCAGCAGCTTAGGGCCAACCTATGGCTACACCTTC

j_call: TRBJ2-1
d_call: TRBD2
v_call: TRBV7-9
cdr3_length: 14
clone_size: .
cdr3_aa: CASSGTSGYNEQFF
cdr3_nt: TGTGCCAGCAGCGGGACTAGCGGGTACAATGAGCAGTTCTTC

j_call: TRBJ2-3
d_call: TRBD1
v_call: TRBV14
cdr3_length: 13
clone_size: .
cdr3_aa: CASSQNRGPKQYF
cdr3_nt: TGTGCCAGCAGCCAAAACAGGGGTCCTAAGCAGTATTTT

j_call: TRBJ2-2
d_call: TRBD2
v_call: TRBV28
cdr3_length: 18
clone_size: .
cdr3_aa: CASHVLAGGRQNTGELFF
cdr3_nt: TGTGCCAGCCACGTGCTAGCGGGAGGGCGTCAGAACACCGGGGAGCTGTTTTTT

j_call: TRBJ2-3
d_call: TRBD2
v_call: TRBV28
cdr3_length: 15
clone_size: once
cdr3_aa: CASSSRTGGRNTQYF
cdr3_nt: TGTGCCAGCAGCTCCCGGACGGGGGGAAGAAATACGCAGTATTTT

j_call: TRBJ1-2
d_call: TRBD1
v_call: TRBV27
cdr3_length: 16
clone_size: .
cdr3_aa: CASSALGQGRDYGYTF
cdr3_nt: TGTGCCAGCAGTGCTTTGGGACAGGGGAGGGACTATGGCTACACCTTC

j_call: TRBJ2-7
d_call: TRBD2
v_call: TRBV7-9
cdr3_length: 14
clone_size: few
cdr3_aa: CASSASGGDYEQCF
cdr3_nt: TGTGCCAGCAGCGCTAGCGGGGGGGACTACGAGCAGTGCTTC

j_call: TRBJ2-5
d_call: TRBD2
v_call: TRBV5-4
cdr3_length: 17
clone_size: .
cdr3_aa: CASSLAMVAGVGETQYF
cdr3_nt: TGTGCCAGCAGCTTGGCGATGGTAGCGGGAGTAGGGGAGACCCAGTACTTC

j_call: TRBJ1-4
d_call: .
v_call: TRBV4-3
cdr3_length: 15
clone_size: .
cdr3_aa: CASSQDRGTNEKLFF
cdr3_nt: TGCGCCAGCAGCCAAGACAGGGGAACTAATGAAAAACTGTTTTTT

j_call: TRBJ2-5
d_call: .
v_call: TRBV3-1/TRBV3-2
cdr3_length: 16
clone_size: .
cdr3_aa: CASSPRGGGLQETQYF
cdr3_nt: TGTGCCAGCTCCCCAAGAGGTGGGGGACTGCAAGAGACCCAGTACTTC

j_call: TRBJ1-2
d_call: TRBD1
v_call: TRBV27
cdr3_length: 15
clone_size: .
cdr3_aa: CASSVRTGGLYGYTF
cdr3_nt: TGTGCCAGCAGTGTCCGGACAGGGGGCCTCTATGGCTACACCTTC

j_call: TRBJ1-2
d_call: .
v_call: TRBV6-5
cdr3_length: 15
clone_size: .
cdr3_aa: CASSRQSLRSYGYTF
cdr3_nt: TGTGCCAGCAGCAGACAGTCGCTCCGATCTTATGGCTACACCTTC

j_call: TRBJ1-4
d_call: .
v_call: TRBV11-2
cdr3_length: 15
clone_size: .
cdr3_aa: CASTRVGGRYEKLFF
cdr3_nt: TGTGCCAGCACCCGGGTGGGGGGTCGGTATGAAAAACTGTTTTTT

j_call: TRBJ2-1
d_call: TRBD2
v_call: TRBV19
cdr3_length: 15
clone_size: .
cdr3_aa: CASSIASGSSGEQFF
cdr3_nt: TGTGCCAGTAGTATAGCTAGCGGGAGTTCCGGTGAGCAGTTCTTC

j_call: TRBJ2-2
d_call: TRBD2
v_call: TRBV7-6
cdr3_length: 16
clone_size: .
cdr3_aa: CASSTLAGGPTGELFF
cdr3_nt: TGTGCCAGCAGCACACTAGCGGGGGGGCCAACCGGGGAGCTGTTTTTT

j_call: TRBJ2-1
d_call: .
v_call: TRBV6-4
cdr3_length: 15
clone_size: .
cdr3_aa: CASSDLAGPYNEQFF
cdr3_nt: TGTGCCAGCAGTGACTTGGCGGGGCCATACAATGAGCAGTTCTTC

j_call: TRBJ2-3
d_call: .
v_call: TRBV5-8
cdr3_length: 17
clone_size: few
cdr3_aa: CASSLGYRVGGADTQYF
cdr3_nt: TGTGCCAGCAGCTTGGGATACAGGGTTGGGGGGGCAGATACGCAGTATTTT